These T cell receptor beta chains were read from a single sample in a study of blood T cell repertoires in COVID-19. Clones were sequenced by immunoSEQ multiplex PCR, and TCRdb holds only the in-frame ones, with some missing. This repertoire shows more than 200,000 clones, roughly 87% found once; its top ten account for 0.7%. Sequenced sample: peripheral blood. These receptors were collected from a human donor in a cohort sampled during active COVID-19. Both conserved end residues are part of each CDR3. Size tells how often a clone was seen (once, few, many) or the class of an expanded clone, and some rows leave it out.

>-|TRBV2
CASIGLVYTDTQYF
>-|TRBV7-9
CASGDSYRGRTNEKLFF
>-|TRBV5-1
CASSLRSMNTEAFF
>-|TRBV1
CTSSQDQMETQYF
>-|TRBV12-3/TRBV12-4
CASSVNRGTEAFF
>-|TRBV11-2
CASRAGTGGEKLFF
>-|TRBV19
CASSPVAGVLSVVTDTQYF
>-|TRBV6-6
CASSYGGAASQEQYF
>-|TRBV9
CASSPTDSPNTEAFF
>-|TRBV6-1
CASSEVVWDIGPNTEAFF
>-|TRBV5-4
CASSFELAAYKGQYF
>-|TRBV6-2/TRBV6-3
CASSPGTSGGPHYEQYF
>-|TRBV7-6
CASSLTGVFSGNTIYF
>-|TRBV7-2
CASSLDASTSTDTQYF
>-|TRBV4-2
CASSQRAPYEQYF
>-|TRBV23-1
CASSQLFKTGQGESNEKLFF
>-|TRBV9
CASSVVMTSGSHEQYF
>few|TRBV27
CASRRNRGSNQPQHF
>-|TRBV7-9
CASSPMAGAANTEAFF
>-|TRBV5-4
CASSRGSNTMNTEAFF
>-|TRBV4-3
CASSEASRGRTEAFF
>-|TRBV4-3
CASSQDLGHPNTEAFF
>-|TRBV5-1
CASSPGHIGYEQYF